This T cell receptor (beta chain) emerged from a study of shared clonotypes between healthy human individuals. Looking at the study overall: There were three CD4 naive, three CD4 memory, two CD8 naive and one CD8 memory plates per donor. Study-level findings and limits: Generation probability values for non-shared clonotypes were lower than those for clonotypes shared by all four donors.

The repertoire was sequenced with immunoSEQ multiplex PCR; TCRdb's copy has only in-frame clones and lacks some. The sample holds around 2.1 million clones, approximately 94% seen once. CD45RA-negative memory and CD45RA+ naive subsets were split from the CD4+ cells. The CDR3 spans 17 residues. V was cut by 8 bases and J by 6 bases, with 26 bases left in between. Germline lookup yields CDR1 SGHRS and CDR2 YFSETQ. Concerning this clone itself: Its antigen is as yet unknown.

The sequence came from a man between 18 and 35 years old in good health. V gene TRBV5-1 combines with J gene TRBJ2-2; TRBD2 is a possible D gene (6 bases). The sequencing sample was made of naive CD4+ T cells sorted from blood. Subset in this sample: CD45RA+ positively selected. The CDR3 region has the DNA TGCGCCAGTAAGCCCGGGGGACTTGGGGGAGTCGCCGGGGAGCTGTTTTTT. This sequence encodes CASKPGGLGGVAGELFF.